A selection of T cell receptor beta chains follows, all from one sample in a study of blood T cell repertoires in COVID-19. Repertoires were generated with immunoSEQ multiplex PCR, while TCRdb's copy carries only in-frame clones and drops some. Of over 200,000 clones in the sample, about 90% are singletons; the top ten hold approximately 15%. Sequenced material: PBMCs or T cells enriched from blood (not recorded which). The receptors were gathered from a young man who had been exposed to COVID-19. CDR3s include the opening cysteine and the closing phenylalanine or tryptophan. The order of the fields is J gene, D gene, V gene, CDR3 protein, CDR3 DNA. A D gene is named only where the DNA matches it firmly.

TRBJ1-5,-,TRBV14,CASSLSPRARSGNQPQHF,TGTGCCAGCAGCCTCTCTCCAAGAGCTAGAAGTGGCAATCAGCCCCAGCATTTT
TRBJ2-1,TRBD1,TRBV12-5,CASGPGQGLNEQFF,TGTGCTAGTGGACCGGGACAGGGTCTCAATGAGCAGTTCTTC
TRBJ2-7,-,TRBV14,CASSQEIRGEQYF,TGTGCCAGCAGCCAAGAAATCCGGGGCGAGCAGTACTTC
TRBJ1-1,-,TRBV7-9,CASSSGVREAFF,TGTGCCAGCAGCTCTGGAGTTCGGGAAGCTTTCTTT
TRBJ2-3,-,TRBV11-3,CASSLSGSTITDTQYF,TGTGCCAGCAGCTTGTCCGGCTCAACTATCACAGATACGCAGTATTTT
TRBJ2-4,TRBD2,TRBV27,CASRPEAAPGLAGKSPRNIQYF,TGTGCCAGCAGACCCGAGGCCGCTCCGGGACTAGCGGGGAAAAGTCCAAGGAACATTCAGTACTTC
TRBJ2-6,TRBD1,TRBV6-2/TRBV6-3,CASSSRDRGLSGANVLTF,TGTGCCAGCAGTTCCCGGGACAGGGGCCTCTCTGGGGCCAACGTCCTGACTTTC
TRBJ1-2,-,TRBV21-1,CASSTETVKNNYGYTF,TGTGCCAGCAGCACAGAGACAGTAAAGAATAACTATGGCTACACCTTC
TRBJ2-7,TRBD2,TRBV29-1,CSTAGRRSGGADYEQYF,TGCAGCACCGCAGGCCGACGTAGCGGGGGGGCCGACTACGAGCAGTACTTC
TRBJ2-7,TRBD1,TRBV5-4,CASSLGTGYYEQYF,TGTGCCAGCAGCTTGGGGACAGGATACTACGAGCAGTACTTC
TRBJ2-5,-,TRBV7-2,CASRPTVDRFQETQYF,TGTGCCAGCAGGCCGACCGTGGACAGATTCCAAGAGACCCAGTACTTC
TRBJ1-1,-,TRBV11-3,CASSFQMNTEAFF,TGTGCCAGCAGCTTCCAGATGAACACTGAAGCTTTCTTT
TRBJ1-2,-,TRBV6-1,CASSEGWGRVNGYTF,TGTGCCAGCAGTGAAGGATGGGGCAGGGTCAATGGCTACACCTTC
TRBJ1-1,TRBD1,TRBV30,CAWRPPRDRNWRMNTEAFF,TGTGCCTGGAGGCCTCCCCGGGACAGGAATTGGAGGATGAACACTGAAGCTTTCTTT
TRBJ2-5,TRBD2,TRBV10-3,CATSPGRGESRETQYF,TGTGCCACCAGTCCGGGGCGGGGGGAGTCTAGAGAGACCCAGTACTTC
TRBJ1-5,-,TRBV7-2,CASSPNRDQPQHF,TGTGCCAGCAGTCCTAACAGGGATCAGCCCCAGCATTTT
TRBJ2-5,TRBD2,TRBV30,CAWSVVGQRGTQYF,TGTGCCTGGAGTGTAGTTGGCCAGCGGGGGACCCAGTACTTC